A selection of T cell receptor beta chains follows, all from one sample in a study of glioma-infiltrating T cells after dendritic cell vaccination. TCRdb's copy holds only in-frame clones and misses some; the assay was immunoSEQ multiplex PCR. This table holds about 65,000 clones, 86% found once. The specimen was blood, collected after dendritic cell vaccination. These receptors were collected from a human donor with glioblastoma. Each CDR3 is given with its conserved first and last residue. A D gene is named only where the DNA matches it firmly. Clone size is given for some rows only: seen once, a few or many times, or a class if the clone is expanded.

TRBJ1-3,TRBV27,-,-,CASSFSPGNTIYF,TGTGCCAGCAGTTTTTCCCCAGGAAACACCATATATTTT
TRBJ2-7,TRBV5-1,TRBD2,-,CASSDREGTYEQYF,TGCGCCAGCAGCGACCGGGAGGGGACCTACGAGCAGTACTTC
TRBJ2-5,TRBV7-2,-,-,CASSFKGMGETQYF,TGTGCCAGCAGCTTCAAGGGGATGGGTGAGACCCAGTACTTC
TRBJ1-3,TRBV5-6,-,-,CASSLLQSNSGNTIYF,TGTGCCAGCAGCTTGCTCCAGTCCAACTCTGGAAACACCATATATTTT
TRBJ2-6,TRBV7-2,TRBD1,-,CASSYRDRGRSGANVLTF,TGTGCCAGCAGCTACCGGGACAGGGGTCGCTCTGGGGCCAACGTCCTGACTTTC
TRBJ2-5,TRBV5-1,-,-,CASSLAAGLQETQYF,TGCGCCAGCAGCTTGGCCGCAGGGCTCCAAGAGACCCAGTACTTC
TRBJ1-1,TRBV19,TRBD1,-,CASSLTGGRTEAFF,TGTGCCAGTAGTTTAACAGGGGGCAGGACTGAAGCTTTCTTT
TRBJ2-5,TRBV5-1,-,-,CASSLGAGARETQYF,TGCGCCAGCAGCTTGGGGGCAGGGGCGCGGGAGACCCAGTACTTC
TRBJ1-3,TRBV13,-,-,CASSDTLDGISGNTIYF,TGTGCCAGCAGCGATACCCTGGACGGGATCTCTGGAAACACCATATATTTT
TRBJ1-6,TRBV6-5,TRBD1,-,CASSGQGRQSPLHF,TGTGCCAGCAGTGGACAGGGGAGGCAATCACCCCTCCACTTT
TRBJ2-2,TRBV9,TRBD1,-,CASSVDEGALRLFF,TGTGCCAGCAGCGTAGACGAGGGGGCGCTTCGGCTGTTTTTT
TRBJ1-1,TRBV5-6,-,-,CASSSARSGLNIEAFF,TGTGCCAGCAGCTCAGCGAGGTCAGGACTAAACATTGAAGCTTTCTTT
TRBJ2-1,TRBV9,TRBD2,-,CASSVANTGGVNEQFF,TGTGCCAGCAGCGTAGCTAATACGGGGGGGGTCAATGAGCAGTTCTTC
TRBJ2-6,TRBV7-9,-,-,CASSLAGRPGVLTF,TGTGCCAGCAGCTTAGCCGGTCGACCGGGCGTCCTGACTTTC
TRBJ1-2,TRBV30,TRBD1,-,CAWSGGQGWLSGYTF,TGTGCCTGGAGTGGGGGACAGGGCTGGTTGTCCGGCTACACCTTC
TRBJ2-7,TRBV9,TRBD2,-,CASIGDYYEQYF,TGTGCCAGCATCGGGGACTACTACGAGCAGTACTTC
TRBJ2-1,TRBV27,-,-,CASSLGKRSSYNEQFF,TGTGCCAGCAGTTTGGGTAAGCGCTCCTCCTACAATGAGCAGTTCTTC
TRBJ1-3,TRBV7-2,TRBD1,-,CASSLGTGLRNTIYF,TGTGCCAGCAGCCTCGGGACAGGGTTGAGAAACACCATATATTTT
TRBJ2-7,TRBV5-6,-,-,CASSPPESSYEQYF,TGTGCCAGCAGCCCGCCCGAGAGCTCCTACGAGCAGTACTTC
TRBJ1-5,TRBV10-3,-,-,CAISDPSRWGLSNQPQHF,TGTGCCATCAGTGATCCCTCTAGGTGGGGGCTTAGCAATCAGCCCCAGCATTTT
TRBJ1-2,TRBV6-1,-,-,CASSVEFNYGYTF,TGTGCCAGCAGTGTGGAGTTTAACTATGGCTACACCTTC
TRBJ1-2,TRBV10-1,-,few,CASSERGNYGYTF,TGCGCCAGCAGTGAGAGGGGGAACTATGGCTACACCTTC
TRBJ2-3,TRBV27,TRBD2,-,CASSLYWGTSGSTDTQYF,TGTGCCAGCAGTTTATATTGGGGGACTAGCGGGAGCACAGATACGCAGTATTTT
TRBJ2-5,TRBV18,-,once,CASSPVLQETQYF,TGTGCCAGCTCACCCGTTTTACAAGAGACCCAGTACTTC
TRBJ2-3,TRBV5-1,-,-,CASSPELKADTQYF,TGCGCCAGCAGCCCGGAGTTGAAGGCAGATACGCAGTATTTT
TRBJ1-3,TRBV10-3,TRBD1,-,CAIRGTGKTSGNTIYF,TGTGCCATCAGGGGGACAGGAAAAACCTCTGGAAACACCATATATTTT
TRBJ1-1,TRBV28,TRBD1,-,CASSSHAQGAGTEAFF,TGTGCCAGCAGTTCCCACGCCCAGGGGGCTGGTACTGAAGCTTTCTTT
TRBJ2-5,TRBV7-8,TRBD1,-,CASSLATGQTQETQYF,TGTGCCAGCAGCTTAGCTACGGGACAGACCCAAGAGACCCAGTACTTC
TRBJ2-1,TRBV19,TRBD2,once,CASSPGTSVEQFF,TGTGCCAGTAGTCCCGGGACTAGCGTTGAGCAGTTCTTC
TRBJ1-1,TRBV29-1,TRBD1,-,CSAHTGTGLLAEAFF,TGCAGCGCCCACACCGGGACAGGGTTGTTGGCTGAAGCTTTCTTT
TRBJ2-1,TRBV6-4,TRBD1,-,CASSQQGAMEQFF,TGTGCCAGCAGTCAACAGGGGGCTATGGAGCAGTTCTTC
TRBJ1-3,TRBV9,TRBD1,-,CASSPTGGSGNTIYF,TGTGCCAGCAGCCCTACAGGGGGAAGTGGAAACACCATATATTTT
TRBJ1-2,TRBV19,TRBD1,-,CASTKGQLANYGYTF,TGTGCCAGTACTAAGGGACAGCTAGCTAACTATGGCTACACCTTC
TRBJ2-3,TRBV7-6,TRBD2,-,CASSPAGEITDTQYF,TGTGCCAGCAGCCCAGCGGGGGAGATCACAGATACGCAGTATTTT
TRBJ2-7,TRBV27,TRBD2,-,CASSLTASGGYYEQYF,TGTGCCAGCAGTTTAACGGCTAGCGGGGGGTACTACGAGCAGTACTTC
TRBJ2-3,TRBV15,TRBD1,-,CATSLGDRGFDTQYF,TGTGCCACCAGCTTGGGGGACAGGGGCTTCGATACGCAGTATTTT
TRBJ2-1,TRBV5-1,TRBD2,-,CASSLAGGPGNNEQFF,TGCGCCAGCAGCTTGGCGGGAGGGCCAGGGAACAATGAGCAGTTCTTC